This passage covers 27 T cell receptor beta chains from one sample sequenced in a study of blood T cell repertoires in COVID-19. The method was immunoSEQ multiplex PCR; TCRdb's version includes in-frame clones alone and lacks a portion of them. The top ten clones hold 5% to 6% of a sample with tens of thousands of clones, around 83% of them seen once. The sequenced sample consisted of peripheral blood. These receptors originate from a man in his forties or fifties with active COVID-19.

This clone was detected only a few times. The rearrangement joins TRBV4-2 to TRBJ2-7; the match to TRBD1 covers 8 bases. V shed 5 bases, J shed 1 base, and the junction held 13 bases outside the gene matches. This CDR3 contains 17 residues. The V gene's germline CDR1 is LGHNA and CDR2 YNFKEQ. The chain's CDR3 is CASSATGQGRRSYEQYF. CDR3 nucleotide sequence: TGTGCCAGCAGCGCGACTGGACAGGGAAGGAGGTCCTACGAGCAGTACTTC.

The chain joins TRBV19 to TRBJ2-2, with a possible D match to TRBD2 (6 bases). Germline loops: CDR1 LNHDA, CDR2 SQIVND (reference sequence). There are 15 residues in the CDR3. Trimming shortened V by 3 bases and J by 5 bases, and 13 bases separated the two germline ends. The CDR3 spells CASSIQDAGTGELFF. As DNA, the CDR3 is TGTGCCAGTAGTATTCAGGATGCGGGGACCGGGGAGCTGTTTTTT.

This chain connects TRBV28 to TRBJ1-1; TRBD1 agrees at 12 bases. CDR3 length: 15 residues. Germline lookup yields CDR1 MDHEN and CDR2 SYDVKM. With V trimmed by 2 bases and J by 7 bases, 5 bases remained unmatched. In DNA form, the CDR3 reads TGTGCCAGCAGTTTACCCGGGACAGGGGGCTTTGAAGCTTTCTTT. Amino acid sequence: CASSLPGTGGFEAFF.

This rearrangement joins TRBV6-4 to TRBJ1-6; the match to TRBD1 covers 9 bases. CDR1 is MRHNA and CDR2 is SNTAGT in the germline V gene. Trimming at V came to 6 bases and at J to 3 bases, leaving 12 bases not matched to a gene. The CDR3 covers 18 residues. Here the CDR3 reads CASSLRDRADFYNSPLHF. As DNA, the CDR3 is TGTGCCAGCAGCCTCCGGGACAGGGCTGACTTCTATAATTCACCCCTCCACTTT.

This chain links TRBV4-1 with TRBJ1-4, with D perhaps matching TRBD1 (5 bases). Trimming shortened V by 4 bases and J by 4 bases, and 16 bases separated the two germline ends. This CDR3 region has 16 residues. CDR1 MGHRA and CDR2 YSYEKL come from the germline V gene. DNA of the CDR3: TGCGCCAGCAGCCGGACCTTAGGGGCTGATAATGAAAAACTGTTTTTT. Translation gives CASSRTLGADNEKLFF.

This clone was counted between two and nine times. V is TRBV6-5 and J is TRBJ1-3, with a weak D call TRBD1 (5 bases). CDR1 and CDR2 from the germline V gene are MNHEY and SVGAGI. The V and J ends lost 4 bases and 4 bases respectively, with 14 bases between them. The CDR3 length is 15 residues. The CDR3 sequence: CASSSPRGTGNTIYF. The CDR3 nucleotides read TGTGCCAGCAGTTCCCCTAGGGGAACCGGAAACACCATATATTTT.

V and J are TRBV24-1 and TRBJ1-5, with D perhaps matching TRBD1 (6 bases). V gave up 9 bases and J gave up 6 bases, with 17 bases separating them. The CDR3 is made up of 14 amino acids. CDR1 KGHDR and CDR2 SFDVKD come from the germline V gene. CDR3 amino acids: CATQLGGSGQPQHF. The CDR3, as DNA: TGTGCCACCCAGTTAGGGGGAAGTGGTCAGCCCCAGCATTTT.

By share of the sample, this clone is medium-sized. This chain links TRBV27 with TRBJ2-1; D uncertain. Germline CDR1 and CDR2: MNHEY and SMNVEV (reference sequence). The CDR3 is made up of 13 amino acids. With 3 bases removed from V and 5 bases from J, the gap between germline ends came to 8 bases. The CDR3 region has the DNA TGTGCCAGCAGTTTGAGTTCTAACAATGAGCAGTTCTTC. Encoded protein: CASSLSSNNEQFF.

In this sample, this clone turned up a few times. The V call is TRBV7-8, the J call TRBJ1-2; D not certain. This CDR3 has 13 residues. CDR1 is SGHVS and CDR2 is FQNEAQ in the germline V gene. V lost 3 bases to trimming and J lost 1 base, with 6 bases between them. CDR3 DNA sequence: TGTGCCAGCAGCTTCAGGATTAACTATGGCTACACCTTC. Protein sequence: CASSFRINYGYTF.

This chain connects TRBV2 to TRBJ2-1; TRBD1 matches at 9 bases. CDR1 and CDR2 from the germline V gene are SNHLY and FYNNEI. The junction had 8 bases not matched to a gene; V was cut back by 6 bases and J by 5 bases. This CDR3 spans 15 amino acids. The DNA of the CDR3 is TGTGCCAGCAGCCAGGACAGGGGCGATCACAATGAGCAGTTCTTC. It codes for CASSQDRGDHNEQFF. Filled out from reference TRBV2 and TRBJ2-1, the complete variable domain reads EPEVTQTPSHQVTQMGQEVILRCVPISNHLYFYWYRQILGQKVEFLVSFYNNEISEKSEIFDDQFSVERPDGSNFTLKIRSTKLEDSAMYFCASSQDRGDHNEQFFGPGTRLTVL.

The chain is built from TRBV11-1 and TRBJ2-1, with 7 bases that match TRBD1. Germline lookup yields CDR1 SGHAT and CDR2 FQDESV (reference sequence). The CDR3 sequence is 14 residues long. The junction had 3 bases not matched to a gene; V was cut back by 4 bases and J by 3 bases. CDR3 nucleotide sequence: TGTGCCAGCAGCTCCCGGACAGGCTACAATGAGCAGTTCTTC. It encodes CASSSRTGYNEQFF.

The CDR3 loop reads CASSAGLAASNEQFF. Written as DNA, the CDR3 is TGTGCCAGCAGCGCGGGACTAGCAGCTTCCAATGAGCAGTTCTTC. The chain joins TRBV9 to TRBJ2-1, with 9 bases matching TRBD2. Trimming cost V 3 bases and J 6 bases; bases outside gene matches: 7. Germline values: CDR1 SGDLS, CDR2 YYNGEE. The CDR3 totals 15 residues.

The gene calls are TRBV14 and TRBJ2-1; TRBD2 is a possible D gene (6 bases). From germline, CDR1 is SGHDN and CDR2 FVKESK. Trimming shortened V by 3 bases and J by 3 bases, and 15 bases separated the two germline ends. The CDR3 consists of 16 residues. The CDR3 loop reads CASSHDGRGLYNEQFF. CDR3 nucleotides: TGTGCCAGCAGCCACGATGGGCGGGGCCTCTACAATGAGCAGTTCTTC.

This clone was counted once. The V and J genes are TRBV5-4 and TRBJ2-5; D gene unclear. Per germline, CDR1 SGHNT and CDR2 YYREEE (reference sequence). The CDR3 runs 13 residues. Trimming pared 2 bases from V and 4 bases from J, leaving 9 bases between. The CDR3 nucleotides are TGTGCCAGCAGCTTTTTGTCGGGAGAGACCCAGTACTTC. Protein: CASSFLSGETQYF.

This clone turned up a few times. The gene calls are TRBV30 and TRBJ2-2; 9 bases line up with TRBD1. CDR3 length equals 15 residues. V lost 0 bases and J lost 7; bases outside the gene matches: 6. Germline CDR1 reads GTSNPN; CDR2 reads SVGIG (reference sequence). The CDR3: CAWSVRDREYGELFF. The DNA for the CDR3 is TGTGCCTGGAGTGTGCGGGACAGGGAATACGGGGAGCTGTTTTTT.

The rearrangement joins TRBV5-1 to TRBJ2-1; D ambiguous. The CDR3 runs to 15 residues. Between the trimmed V and J ends, which lost 0 bases and 0 bases, there was a span of 7 bases. Germline V gene data show CDR1 as SGHRS and CDR2 as YFSETQ. CDR3 sequence reads: CASSLVGRSYNEQFF. The DNA of the CDR3 is TGCGCCAGCAGCTTGGTTGGGCGCTCCTACAATGAGCAGTTCTTC.

This chain links TRBV27 with TRBJ2-7, with 8 bases identical to TRBD1. Germline V gene lookup returns CDR1 MNHEY and CDR2 SMNVEV (reference sequence). There are 20 residues in the CDR3. Trimming cost V 6 bases and J 0 bases; bases outside gene matches: 22. The CDR3 DNA sequence: TGTGCCAGCAGACTAAGCCGAGACAGGGGCCTTCCCCCTGGCTCCTACGAGCAGTACTTC. Protein: CASRLSRDRGLPPGSYEQYF.

The CDR3 DNA reads as TGTGCCAGCAGTGAAGCGCGCGACAGGGAGTCTGGGCAGTACTTC. Translating gives CASSEARDRESGQYF. This chain links TRBV2 with TRBJ2-7; 7 bases match TRBD1. Trimming cost V 0 bases and J 9 bases; bases outside gene matches: 11. This CDR3 is built from 15 residues. Looked up from germline, CDR1 is SNHLY and CDR2 is FYNNEI.

This rearrangement joins TRBV5-1 to TRBJ2-1; 11 bases match TRBD2. The CDR3 sequence is 16 residues long. The germline V gene encodes CDR1 SGHRS and CDR2 YFSETQ. Trimming at V came to 0 bases and at J to 9 bases, leaving 8 bases not matched to a gene. The CDR3 nucleotides are TGCGCCAGCAGCTTGGTAATAGCGGGAGGGCTTGGTGAGCAGTTCTTC. It yields the protein CASSLVIAGGLGEQFF.

The chain has TRBV9 and TRBJ2-1; D might be TRBD2 (7 bases). The CDR3 has 16 amino acids. CDR1 and CDR2 from the germline V gene are SGDLS and YYNGEE. V gave up 0 bases and J gave up 5 bases, with 15 bases separating them. This chain's CDR3 is CASSVVGGAEDNEQFF. Written as DNA, the CDR3 is TGTGCCAGCAGCGTAGTTGGGGGGGCAGAGGACAATGAGCAGTTCTTC.

V is TRBV29-1 and J is TRBJ1-1; possibly TRBD1 for D (6 bases). Germline CDR1 and CDR2: SQVTM and ANQGSEA. The CDR3 spans 15 residues. V lost 3 bases and J 4 bases, leaving 18 bases between the germline ends. CDR3 residues: CSVEGQGWSSTEAFF. The CDR3 DNA sequence: TGCAGCGTTGAGGGGCAGGGGTGGTCGAGCACTGAAGCTTTCTTT.

This sequence joins TRBV5-1 and TRBJ2-5; the D gene is possibly TRBD2 (5 bases). The V end was cut by 0 bases, the J end by 4 bases, with 13 bases between. Germline CDR1 and CDR2: SGHRS and YFSETQ. The CDR3 is 15 residues long. The DNA for the CDR3 is TGCGCCAGCAGCTTGGGCGACCCAAGCGGAGAGACCCAGTACTTC. Amino acids: CASSLGDPSGETQYF. The whole variable domain, filled in from reference TRBV5-1 and TRBJ2-5, reads KAGVTQTPRYLIKTRGQQVTLSCSPISGHRSVSWYQQTPGQGLQFLFEYFSETQRNKGNFPGRFSGRQFSNSRSEMNVSTLELGDSALYLCASSLGDPSGETQYFGPGTRLLVL.

The chain uses TRBV2 and TRBJ1-1; no firm D call. Germline V gives CDR1 SNHLY, CDR2 FYNNEI. Trimming took off 8 bases at V and 0 bases at J, with 13 bases between the two ends. This CDR3 has 14 residues. CDR3 nucleotide sequence: TGTGCCAGCCTCCCTGGAGCCATGAACACTGAAGCTTTCTTT. This encodes CASLPGAMNTEAFF. Full variable domain (missing parts from reference TRBV2 and TRBJ1-1): EPEVTQTPSHQVTQMGQEVILRCVPISNHLYFYWYRQILGQKVEFLVSFYNNEISEKSEIFDDQFSVERPDGSNFTLKIRSTKLEDSAMYFCASLPGAMNTEAFFGQGTRLTVV.

This clone has a handful of counts. The chain employs TRBV6-5 and TRBJ1-1; D is uncertain. CDR3 length: 12 residues. V lost 8 bases and J 11 bases, leaving 18 bases between the germline ends. From germline, CDR1 is MNHEY and CDR2 SVGAGI. This CDR3 is CASSRAVSLAFF. As DNA, the CDR3 is TGTGCCAGCTCCCGCGCGGTGTCTTTGGCTTTCTTT.

This clone is a singleton in its sample. The chain combines TRBV18 with TRBJ2-5, with D possibly matching TRBD1 (6 bases). The V and J ends lost 4 bases and 2 bases respectively, with 11 bases between them. Germline V gene lookup returns CDR1 KGHSH and CDR2 LQKENI. The CDR3 loop spans 14 amino acids. Here the CDR3 reads CASSRGQGQETQYF. The CDR3 DNA reads as TGTGCCAGCTCACGGGGGCAGGGACAAGAGACCCAGTACTTC.

Remarks on this clone: A read error may account for a junction end that differs from germline. The rearrangement links TRBV6-6 to TRBJ2-7; the match to TRBD1 covers 7 bases. Germline CDR1 is MNHNY and CDR2 is SVGAGI (reference sequence). This CDR3 region has 12 residues. The CDR3: CASRGPQGPSNF. CDR3 DNA: TGTGCCAGCAGGGGCCCACAGGGGCCGTCAAACTTC.

V usage is TRBV3-1 (or the pseudogene TRBV3-2) and J usage is TRBJ1-2; D uncertain. Germline V gene sequence: CDR1 LGHDT, CDR2 YNNKEL (reference sequence). Between the trimmed V and J ends, which lost 0 bases and 6 bases, there was a span of 17 bases. CDR3 length equals 16 residues. The CDR3 region is CASSQDLASRIDGYTF. The DNA for the CDR3 is TGTGCCAGCAGCCAAGATTTAGCCTCGAGGATAGATGGCTACACCTTC.